These 26 T cell receptor beta chains share one sample of origin, sequenced in a study of T-cell reconstitution after alpha-beta-depleted transplantation in children. It was with unique molecular identifiers that the TCRbeta library was prepared. TCRdb used MiXCR to reprocess the PCR reads, holding one entry per CDR3 protein. The sample consists of about 540,000 distinct CDR3 sequences, around 19% of them appearing once. The specimen comprised PBMCs from the stem cell graft donor, sampled from the stem cell graft. The receptors were sampled from a human donor who donated a stem cell graft to a child with acute lymphoblastic leukemia.

The chain uses TRBV11-2 and TRBJ1-1; D is unclear. Germline CDR1 reads SGHAT; CDR2 reads FQNNGV. CDR3 length: 10 amino acids. Trimming removed 4 bases at V and 10 bases at J, with 7 bases between. The CDR3 loop reads CASSSRSAFF. The CDR3, as DNA: TGTGCCAGCAGCTCCCGGTCAGCTTTCTTT.

The J gene is TRBJ2-3, the V gene TRBV5-6, with 10 bases identical to TRBD2. Germline trimming cut 0 bases from V and 0 bases from J; bases unmatched to any gene: 13. Per germline, CDR1 SGHDT and CDR2 YYEEEE. The CDR3 loop spans 20 amino acids. The CDR3 loop reads CASSLGLAGEFGPSTDTQYF. Written as DNA, the CDR3 is TGTGCCAGCAGCTTGGGGCTAGCGGGAGAGTTTGGACCTAGCACAGATACGCAGTATTTT.

This chain links TRBV12-3 or TRBV12-4 with TRBJ2-7; 12 bases are shared with TRBD2. This CDR3 has 16 residues. With V trimmed by 7 bases and J by 3 bases, 10 bases remained unmatched. CDR3: CASTLLAGGPGYEQYF. The CDR3 DNA reads as TGTGCCAGCACCCTTCTAGCGGGAGGGCCCGGCTACGAGCAGTACTTC.

Only a few counts were recorded for this clonotype. This chain joins TRBV4-1 and TRBJ1-1, with D maybe TRBD1 (5 bases). V was trimmed by 4 bases and J by 6 bases, leaving 15 bases between them. Germline loops: CDR1 MGHRA, CDR2 YSYEKL. This CDR3 is 14 amino acids long. As DNA, the CDR3 is TGCGCCAGCAGCCCCCTAGGCGAGGGACCTGAAGCTTTCTTT. This gives the protein CASSPLGEGPEAFF.

This chain connects TRBV7-3 to TRBJ2-2; 9 bases agree with TRBD2. CDR3 length equals 20 residues. After removal of 1 base from V and 0 bases from J, the junction contained 12 bases not matched to a gene. Germline CDR1 is SGHTA and CDR2 is FQGTGA. The DNA of the CDR3 is TGTGCCAGCAGCTTAAGGGGGGCGCTAGCGGGATACGCGAACACCGGGGAGCTGTTTTTT. It yields the protein CASSLRGALAGYANTGELFF.

This clonotype has just one count. V gene TRBV5-1 combines with J gene TRBJ2-6; 7 bases map to TRBD2. V trimming: 0 bases; J trimming: 0 bases; junction bases outside the gene matches: 6. This CDR3 is built from 18 residues. Germline values: CDR1 SGHRS, CDR2 YFSETQ. CDR3 residues: CASSLASGARSGANVLTF. The CDR3 nucleotides are TGCGCCAGCAGCTTGGCCAGCGGGGCCCGCTCTGGGGCCAACGTCCTGACTTTC.

This clonotype was recorded a few times. V usage is TRBV13 and J usage is TRBJ1-6, with D uncertain. The CDR3 is 14 amino acids. Germline CDR1 is PRHDT and CDR2 is FYEKMQ (reference sequence). V shed 0 bases and J shed 8 bases, with 8 bases lying between them. CDR3 nucleotides: TGTGCCAGCAGCTTAGGGAAGAGGTATTCACCCCTCCACTTT. Amino acid sequence: CASSLGKRYSPLHF.

This sequence joins TRBV6-2 or TRBV6-3 and TRBJ1-2; D gene uncertain. Per germline, CDR1 MNHEY and CDR2 SVGEGT. The CDR3 extends over 13 amino acids. Deletions cut 6 bases from V and 0 bases from J, with 8 bases between. The CDR3 coding sequence is TGTGCCAGCAGCTTGAGGACTAACTATGGCTACACCTTC. Translation gives CASSLRTNYGYTF.

The V call is TRBV5-1, the J call TRBJ2-1; 8 bases match TRBD1. V gave up 1 base and J gave up 7 bases; unmatched junction bases: 4. Germline CDR1 and CDR2: SGHRS and YFSETQ. CDR3 length: 14 amino acids. Here the CDR3 DNA reads TGCGCCAGCAGCTTGACAGGGGGTTTGAATGAGCAGTTCTTC. Residues: CASSLTGGLNEQFF.

The V call is TRBV18, the J call TRBJ1-1; D is perhaps TRBD1 (6 bases). The CDR3 is made up of 13 amino acids. Deletions cut 6 bases from V and 1 base from J, with 9 bases between. Per germline, CDR1 KGHSH and CDR2 LQKENI. The CDR3 nucleotides read TGTGCCAGCTCGGGGGGACAGAACACTGAAGCTTTCTTT. Its protein product is CASSGGQNTEAFF.

This clonotype showed up just a few times. In nucleotides, the CDR3 is TGTGCCAGCAGCTTAGCAGGTGAAGCTTTCTTT. This gives the protein CASSLAGEAFF. The chain is built from TRBV7-8 and TRBJ1-1; D uncertain. Germline CDR1 SGHVS, CDR2 FQNEAQ. This CDR3 is built from 11 residues. The V end lost 0 bases, the J end lost 7 bases, and 3 bases lay between the germline ends.

The chain uses TRBV27 and TRBJ2-1, with TRBD1 identical over 7 bases. The ends lost 6 bases at V and 0 bases at J; junction bases unmatched: 8. The CDR3 is 16 amino acids. Per the germline V gene, CDR1 is MNHEY and CDR2 is SMNVEV (reference sequence). The CDR3 bases are TGTGCCAGCAGGGTAGGCTGGGACAGCTCCTACAATGAGCAGTTCTTC. Residues: CASRVGWDSSYNEQFF.

CDR3 sequence reads: CASSLRLADPLMGPTYNEQFF. CDR3 DNA: TGTGCCAGCAGCTTAAGGTTGGCGGACCCACTCATGGGACCGACCTACAATGAGCAGTTCTTC. The rearrangement uses TRBV7-6 and TRBJ2-1; D may be TRBD1 or TRBD2 (5 bases each). Deletions cut 2 bases from V and 2 bases from J, with 28 bases between. In germline, CDR1 is SGHVS, CDR2 FNYEAQ. The CDR3 sequence is 21 residues long.

The chain links TRBV7-3 to TRBJ1-1; tentative D call: TRBD1 (6 bases). The germline CDR1 and CDR2 sequences are SGHTA and FQGTGA. The V and J ends lost 3 bases and 7 bases respectively, with 12 bases between them. The CDR3 totals 13 residues. CDR3 coding DNA: TGTGCCAGCAGCTTTGACAGGAACGGTGAAGCTTTCTTT. It translates to CASSFDRNGEAFF.

This clonotype has only a few counts. This chain connects TRBV3-1 to TRBJ2-5; TRBD2 matches 9 bases. Looked up from germline, CDR1 is LGHDT and CDR2 is YNNKEL (reference sequence). The V segment lost 2 bases and the J segment 5 bases; nucleotides outside the gene matches: 6. This CDR3 has 15 amino acids. The CDR3 here is CASSQSGLASETQYF. The CDR3 DNA reads as TGTGCCAGCAGCCAATCGGGACTAGCCTCGGAGACCCAGTACTTC.

The genes are TRBV29-1 and TRBJ1-1, with 8 bases identical to TRBD1. The germline V gene has CDR1 SQVTM and CDR2 ANQGSEA. The V gene end was trimmed by 7 bases and the J gene end by 6 bases; junction bases not matched to a gene: 10. This CDR3 contains 13 residues. The chain's CDR3 is CSGGKTGGAEAFF. Written as DNA, the CDR3 is TGCAGCGGAGGGAAAACAGGGGGAGCTGAAGCTTTCTTT.

V usage is TRBV4-1 and J usage is TRBJ2-7; 7 bases map to TRBD2. The CDR3 spans 15 residues. Germline CDR1 MGHRA, CDR2 YSYEKL. The V segment lost 4 bases and the J segment 3 bases; nucleotides outside the gene matches: 9. The CDR3, as DNA: TGCGCCAGCAGCCCATGGCCAGCGGGATTCTACGAGCAGTACTTC. It specifies CASSPWPAGFYEQYF.

This clonotype was seen a few times. The genes are TRBV7-3 and TRBJ2-1; 14 positions agree with TRBD2. Per germline, CDR1 SGHTA and CDR2 FQGTGA. The CDR3 totals 16 residues. V was pared by 5 bases and J by 5 bases, with 5 bases of the junction left unmatched. The CDR3 DNA reads TGTGCCAGCAGCACAAGACTAGCGGGAGGGAACAATGAGCAGTTCTTC. Encoded protein: CASSTRLAGGNNEQFF.

This clonotype was counted a few times. The chain couples TRBV5-1 to TRBJ2-7; 8 nucleotides agree with TRBD2. Trimming cost V 1 base and J 0 bases; bases outside gene matches: 6. This CDR3 has 16 amino acids. The V gene's germline CDR1 is SGHRS and CDR2 YFSETQ. The CDR3 region has the DNA TGCGCCAGCAGCTTGAGCGGGGGATGGAGCTCCTACGAGCAGTACTTC. Translating gives CASSLSGGWSSYEQYF.

This clonotype came up a few times. This chain links TRBV11-3 with TRBJ2-3, with 7 nucleotides matching TRBD2. Germline V gene data show CDR1 as SGHNT and CDR2 as YENEEA. Germline trimming cut 4 bases from V and 2 bases from J; bases unmatched to any gene: 3. The CDR3 covers 14 residues. The chain's CDR3 is CASSSGTNTDTQYF. The DNA of the CDR3 is TGTGCCAGCAGCTCCGGGACTAACACAGATACGCAGTATTTT.

The chain links TRBV25-1 to TRBJ1-5; 9 bases map to TRBD1. The V gene end was trimmed by 4 bases and the J gene end by 5 bases; junction bases not matched to a gene: 3. Germline V gives CDR1 MGHDK, CDR2 SYGVNS. The CDR3 loop spans 14 amino acids. The CDR3 here is CASSGQGVDQPQHF. CDR3 DNA sequence: TGTGCCAGCAGTGGACAGGGGGTCGATCAGCCCCAGCATTTT.

In its sample, this clonotype was seen many times. The rearrangement joins TRBV7-8 to TRBJ2-7, with 12 bases identical to TRBD2. Germline V gene lookup returns CDR1 SGHVS and CDR2 FQNEAQ. Germline trimming cut 5 bases from V and 3 bases from J; bases unmatched to any gene: 5. This CDR3 is 15 amino acids long. CDR3 sequence: CASSPTLAGGYEQYF. The CDR3 coding sequence is TGTGCCAGCAGCCCTACACTAGCGGGAGGCTACGAGCAGTACTTC.

V is TRBV7-8 and J is TRBJ2-7, with TRBD2 matching over 8 bases. Germline V gives CDR1 SGHVS, CDR2 FQNEAQ. The CDR3 runs 14 residues. Trimming cost V 5 bases and J 2 bases; bases outside gene matches: 5. This CDR3 reads CASSLMTSAYEQYF. For the CDR3, the DNA is TGTGCCAGCAGCCTAATGACTAGCGCCTACGAGCAGTACTTC.

This clonotype has more than one count but fewer than ten. This chain joins TRBV5-1 and TRBJ2-1; D gene ambiguous. Germline CDR1 reads SGHRS; CDR2 reads YFSETQ. The CDR3 has 16 residues. Trimming removed 0 bases at V and 7 bases at J, with 17 bases between. As DNA, the CDR3 is TGCGCCAGCAGCTTGGTAAGGATCACGCTCCCGAATGAGCAGTTCTTC. This translates into CASSLVRITLPNEQFF.

CDR3: CAIRGTATNTEAFF. The CDR3 region has the DNA TGTGCCATCAGGGGGACAGCCACGAACACTGAAGCTTTCTTT. The chain carries TRBV10-3 and TRBJ1-1; 7 bases are a match to TRBD1. The length of the CDR3 is 14 residues. The J segment lost 1 base and the V segment lost 6 bases, leaving 5 bases of the junction unmatched. From germline, CDR1 is ENHRY and CDR2 SYGVKD.

The CDR3 spells CASIAGLDGNEQFF. CDR3 sequence (DNA): TGTGCCAGCATCGCGGGACTAGACGGCAATGAGCAGTTCTTC. The chain couples TRBV5-4 to TRBJ2-1, with 8 bases identical to TRBD2. Trimming cost V 6 bases and J 6 bases; bases outside gene matches: 8. Germline V CDR1 and CDR2: SGHNT, YYREEE (reference sequence). The CDR3 runs to 14 residues.